A single sample gave rise to the 3 T cell receptor beta chains below, sequenced in a study of sequential checkpoint blockade in melanoma. Profiled with immunoSEQ multiplex PCR; TCRdb holds only in-frame clones, not every one. The table has 34,000 or so clones, more than 65% seen once. As for treatment: randomized to nivolumab then ipilimumab (arm A) or the reverse (arm B). Material: CD8+ T cells sorted from blood (inferred from file names), obtained from a patient given nivolumab and ipilimumab in sequence. The receptors originated from a human donor with melanoma.

In this sample, this clone turned up a few times. The CDR3 protein is CASSYLGPGNEQFF. DNA of the CDR3: TGTGCCAGCAGTTACCTCGGGCCGGGGAATGAGCAGTTCTTC. This chain links TRBV27 with TRBJ2-1; tentatively, D is TRBD2 (5 bases). Trimming shortened V by 4 bases and J by 7 bases, and 14 bases separated the two germline ends. Germline CDR1 and CDR2: MNHEY and SMNVEV (reference sequence). The CDR3 sequence is 14 residues long.

The chain combines TRBV19 with TRBJ2-7; 9 nucleotides align to TRBD2. V dropped 4 bases and J dropped 0; count of bases not matched to a gene: 13. The CDR3 is 18 amino acids. Germline V CDR1 and CDR2: LNHDA, SQIVND (reference sequence). This chain's CDR3 is CASSNGLAGTVSSYEQYF. The CDR3 coding sequence is TGTGCCAGTAGTAATGGGCTAGCGGGGACCGTGAGCTCCTACGAGCAGTACTTC.

The genes are TRBV28 and TRBJ1-5; D not resolved. The CDR3 has 16 residues. V lost 4 bases to trimming and J lost 3 bases, with 16 bases between them. Germline V gene lookup returns CDR1 MDHEN and CDR2 SYDVKM. This CDR3 is CASSYPGQAHNQPQHF. The CDR3 nucleotides read TGTGCCAGCAGTTACCCTGGGCAGGCACACAATCAGCCCCAGCATTTT.